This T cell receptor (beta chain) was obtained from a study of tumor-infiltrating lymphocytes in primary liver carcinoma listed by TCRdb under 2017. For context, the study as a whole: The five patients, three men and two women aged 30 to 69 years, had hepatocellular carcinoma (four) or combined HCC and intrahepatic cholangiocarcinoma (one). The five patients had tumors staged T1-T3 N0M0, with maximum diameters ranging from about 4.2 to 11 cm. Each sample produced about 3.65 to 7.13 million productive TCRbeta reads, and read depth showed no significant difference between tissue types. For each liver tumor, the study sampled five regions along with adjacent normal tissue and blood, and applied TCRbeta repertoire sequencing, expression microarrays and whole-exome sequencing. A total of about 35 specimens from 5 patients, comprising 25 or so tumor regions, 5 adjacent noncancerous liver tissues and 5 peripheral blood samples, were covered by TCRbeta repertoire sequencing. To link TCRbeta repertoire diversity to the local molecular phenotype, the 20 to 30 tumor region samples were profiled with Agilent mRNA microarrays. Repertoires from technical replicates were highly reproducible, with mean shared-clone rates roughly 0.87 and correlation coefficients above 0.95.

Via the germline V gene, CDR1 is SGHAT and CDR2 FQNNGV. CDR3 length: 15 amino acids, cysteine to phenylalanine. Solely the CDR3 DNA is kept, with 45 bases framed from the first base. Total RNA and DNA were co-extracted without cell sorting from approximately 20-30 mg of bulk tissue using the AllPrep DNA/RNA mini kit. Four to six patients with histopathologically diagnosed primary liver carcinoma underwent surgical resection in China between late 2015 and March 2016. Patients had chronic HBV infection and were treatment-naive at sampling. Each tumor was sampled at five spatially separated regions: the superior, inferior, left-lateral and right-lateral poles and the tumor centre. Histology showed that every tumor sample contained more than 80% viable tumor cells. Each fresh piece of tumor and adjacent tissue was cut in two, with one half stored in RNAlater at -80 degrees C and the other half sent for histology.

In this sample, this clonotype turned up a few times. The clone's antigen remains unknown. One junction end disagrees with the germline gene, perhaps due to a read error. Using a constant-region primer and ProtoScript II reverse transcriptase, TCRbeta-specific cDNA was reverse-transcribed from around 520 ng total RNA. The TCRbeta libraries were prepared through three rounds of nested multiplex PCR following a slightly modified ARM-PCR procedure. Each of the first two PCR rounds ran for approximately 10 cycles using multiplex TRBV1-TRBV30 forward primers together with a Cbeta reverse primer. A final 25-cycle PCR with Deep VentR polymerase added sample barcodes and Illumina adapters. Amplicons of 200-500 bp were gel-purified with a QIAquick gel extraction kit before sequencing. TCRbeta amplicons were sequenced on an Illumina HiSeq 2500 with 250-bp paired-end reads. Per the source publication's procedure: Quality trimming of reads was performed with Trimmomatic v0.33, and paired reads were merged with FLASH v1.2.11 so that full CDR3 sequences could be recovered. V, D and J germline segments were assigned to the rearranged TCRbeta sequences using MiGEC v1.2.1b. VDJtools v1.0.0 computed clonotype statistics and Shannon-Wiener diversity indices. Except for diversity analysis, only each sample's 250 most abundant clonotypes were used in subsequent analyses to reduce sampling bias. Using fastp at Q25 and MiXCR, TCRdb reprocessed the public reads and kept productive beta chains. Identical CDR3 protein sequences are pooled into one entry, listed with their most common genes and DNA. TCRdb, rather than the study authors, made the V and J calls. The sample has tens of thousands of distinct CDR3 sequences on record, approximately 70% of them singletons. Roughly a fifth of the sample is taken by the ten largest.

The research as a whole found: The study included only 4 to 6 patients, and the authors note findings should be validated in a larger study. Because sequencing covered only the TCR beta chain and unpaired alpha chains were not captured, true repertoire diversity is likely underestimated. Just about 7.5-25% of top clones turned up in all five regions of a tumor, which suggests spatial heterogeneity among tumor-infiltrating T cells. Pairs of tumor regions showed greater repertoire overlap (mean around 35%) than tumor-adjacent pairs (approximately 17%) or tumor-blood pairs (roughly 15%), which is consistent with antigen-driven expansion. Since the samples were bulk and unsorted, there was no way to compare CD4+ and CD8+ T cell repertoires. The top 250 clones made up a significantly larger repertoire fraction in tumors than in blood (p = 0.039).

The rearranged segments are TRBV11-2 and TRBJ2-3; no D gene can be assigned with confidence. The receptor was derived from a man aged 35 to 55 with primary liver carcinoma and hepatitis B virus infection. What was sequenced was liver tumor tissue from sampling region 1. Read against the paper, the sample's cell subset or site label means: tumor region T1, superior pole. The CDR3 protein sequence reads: CANSLGVPGTDTQYF. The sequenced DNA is TGTGCCAACAGCTTAGGAGTCCCGGGTACAGATACGCAGTATTTT.